Below, 20 T cell receptor beta chains from the same sample are listed, as sequenced in a study of T-cell memory formation after mild COVID-19. TCRdb reprocessed the 5' RACE reads via MiXCR and lists one record per CDR3 protein. The sample has 210,000 or so distinct CDR3 sequences, 27% seen once. Sequencing used PBMCs or a T cell subset sorted from them (not recorded which). The source is an adult woman who had mild COVID-19 (a few samples of this study predate the infection). Cell type and time point are not known.

This clonotype was seen a handful of times. The rearrangement uses TRBV7-3 and TRBJ2-1; no reliable D call. Germline CDR1 reads SGHTA; CDR2 reads FQGTGA. The CDR3 consists of 15 residues. Trimming removed 5 bases from V and 5 bases from J, with 16 bases in between. This CDR3 is CASSPQTMGNNEQFF. The CDR3 DNA is TGTGCCAGCAGCCCCCAGACGATGGGAAACAATGAGCAGTTCTTC. The whole variable domain, remainder taken from reference TRBV7-3 and TRBJ2-1, is GAGVSQTPSNKVTEKGKYVELRCDPISGHTALYWYRQSLGQGPEFLIYFQGTGAADDSGLPNDRFFAVRPEGSVSTLKIQRTERGDSAVYLCASSPQTMGNNEQFFGPGTRLTVL.

The genes are TRBV5-1 and TRBJ2-2; 7 bases match TRBD2. The CDR3 runs 17 residues. The ends lost 9 bases at V and 4 bases at J; junction bases unmatched: 18. Germline-derived CDR1 and CDR2 are SGHRS and YFSETQ. The CDR3 bases are TGCGCCACCAAACTTAGAGAGGAGCGGGGCTTCACCGGGGAGCTGTTTTTT. Its protein product is CATKLREERGFTGELFF.

This clonotype has a handful of counts. The chain recombines TRBV3-1 with TRBJ2-2; 9 bases map to TRBD2. The CDR3 contains 18 residues. V lost 0 bases and J lost 2; bases outside the gene matches: 7. Germline-derived CDR1 and CDR2 are LGHDT and YNNKEL (reference sequence). The CDR3 region is CASSQDGEGLANTGELFF. CDR3 nucleotide sequence: TGTGCCAGCAGCCAAGATGGCGAGGGACTAGCAAACACCGGGGAGCTGTTTTTT.

This clonotype was seen a few times. The chain employs TRBV25-1 and TRBJ2-1; 7 nucleotides agree with TRBD2. CDR1 and CDR2 from the germline V gene are MGHDK and SYGVNS. The CDR3 has 15 amino acids. J lost 2 bases, V lost 4 bases, and 5 bases had no gene match. CDR3 sequence (DNA): TGTGCCAGCAGTGGTTCTAGCGGTACCTACAATGAGCAGTTCTTC. Amino acids: CASSGSSGTYNEQFF.

In this sample, this clonotype turned up a few times. The rearrangement links TRBV11-2 to TRBJ2-1; 7 bases agree with TRBD1. The CDR3 runs 13 residues. Germline CDR1 and CDR2: SGHAT and FQNNGV. J lost 9 bases, V lost 2 bases, and 4 bases had no gene match. CDR3 loop: CASSLHRGGEQFF. DNA for the CDR3: TGTGCCAGCAGCTTACACAGGGGCGGTGAGCAGTTCTTC.

The chain is built from TRBV11-3 and TRBJ2-4; a possible D gene is TRBD1 (7 bases). Looked up from germline, CDR1 is SGHNT and CDR2 is YENEEA. V lost 5 bases and J lost 2, with 16 bases in between. The CDR3 is made up of 16 amino acids. CDR3 region: CASSPGGTAPKNIQYF. The CDR3 DNA follows: TGTGCCAGCAGCCCAGGCGGGACAGCGCCCAAAAACATTCAGTACTTC.

This clonotype was seen a few times. For the CDR3, the DNA is TGTGCCAGCAGCTTGGGGAGGGGATCCTACAATGAGCAGTTCTTC. Translation gives CASSLGRGSYNEQFF. This chain joins TRBV7-6 and TRBJ2-1, with TRBD2 matching over 7 bases. V gave up 3 bases and J gave up 1 base; unmatched junction bases: 3. This CDR3 spans 15 amino acids. Germline CDR1 SGHVS, CDR2 FNYEAQ.

The chain has TRBV21-1 and TRBJ2-7; the table's D call TRBD1 went unverified against the DNA. TRBV21-1 is a known pseudogene. The CDR3 totals 20 residues. CDR3 loop: CASSGTWNRGVRANSYEQYF. The DNA for the CDR3 is TGTGCCAGCAGCGGAACGTGGAACAGGGGGGTACGCGCTAACTCCTACGAGCAGTACTTC.

The chain employs TRBV11-3 and TRBJ2-1; TRBD2 matches at 9 bases. V shed 5 bases and J 8 bases; nucleotides not matched to a gene: 4. The V gene's germline CDR1 is SGHNT and CDR2 YENEEA. The CDR3 covers 13 residues. The chain's CDR3 is CASSGGLAHEQFF. CDR3 in DNA: TGTGCCAGCAGCGGGGGACTAGCCCATGAGCAGTTCTTC.

The rearrangement links TRBV28 to TRBJ2-2, with 8 nucleotides matching TRBD2. The germline V gene has CDR1 MDHEN and CDR2 SYDVKM. J was trimmed by 7 bases and V by 2 bases; bases with no gene match: 6. This CDR3 is built from 15 residues. CDR3 sequence (DNA): TGTGCCAGCAGTTTAGCGGGAGGTTCCAGCGGGGAGCTGTTTTTT. Translated: CASSLAGGSSGELFF. The variable domain in full, with the rest retrieved from reference TRBV28 and TRBJ2-2, is DVKVTQSSRYLVKRTGEKVFLECVQDMDHENMFWYRQDPGLGLRLIYFSYDVKMKEKGDIPEGYSVSREKKERFSLILESASTNQTSMYLCASSLAGGSSGELFFGEGSRLTVL.

This clonotype came up once. The rearrangement links TRBV24-1 to TRBJ2-3; no definite D call. This CDR3 contains 15 residues. Germline V CDR1 and CDR2: KGHDR, SFDVKD. V was clipped by 1 base and J by 0 bases, with 7 bases between them. The CDR3 here is CATSDLRVSTDTQYF. DNA for the CDR3: TGTGCCACCAGTGATTTACGGGTCAGCACAGATACGCAGTATTTT.

This clonotype came up many times. V and J are TRBV10-3 and TRBJ2-3; D may be TRBD1 (6 bases). The CDR3 loop spans 13 amino acids. Trimming cost V 8 bases and J 7 bases, with 16 bases left between them. CDR1 and CDR2 (germline): ENHRY, SYGVKD. The CDR3 DNA follows: TGTGCCATCGGAAGGGACACCGAAAATACGCAGTATTTT. The encoded protein is CAIGRDTENTQYF.

This clonotype appeared a single time. In DNA form, the CDR3 reads TGTGCCAGCAGCCAAGGGGGCGCGGGGGCTGGGGAGACCCAGTACTTC. This codes for CASSQGGAGAGETQYF. The chain employs TRBV5-4 and TRBJ2-5; D could derive from TRBD1 or TRBD2 (7 bases each). V lost 4 bases and J lost 5, with 21 bases in between. Germline V CDR1 and CDR2: SGHNT, YYREEE (reference sequence). CDR3 length: 16 amino acids.

This rearrangement joins TRBV4-3 to TRBJ2-1; D remains unclear. In germline, CDR1 is LGHNA, CDR2 YSLEER. The CDR3 covers 15 residues. The V end lost 4 bases, the J end lost 10 bases, and 20 bases lay between the germline ends. The CDR3 DNA is TGCGCCAGCAGCCCCGGAAGGGTCCAGCGAGGAGAGCAGTTCTTC. This translates into CASSPGRVQRGEQFF.

This rearrangement joins TRBV7-9 to TRBJ2-3; 9 bases align to TRBD2. V gave up 6 bases and J gave up 5 bases; unmatched junction bases: 12. The CDR3 runs 16 residues. From germline, CDR1 is SEHNR and CDR2 FQNEAQ (reference sequence). CDR3 DNA: TGTGCCAGCAGTCAAGTAATAGCGGGAGTCGAAGATACGCAGTATTTT. Protein sequence: CASSQVIAGVEDTQYF.

The rearrangement joins TRBV7-3 to TRBJ2-3; 10 bases are a match to TRBD2. Germline CDR1 SGHTA, CDR2 FQGTGA. CDR3 length: 16 residues. The junction had 6 bases not matched to a gene; V was cut back by 6 bases and J by 0 bases. CDR3 amino acids: CASRLGLADSTDTQYF. In DNA, the CDR3 is TGTGCCAGCAGGCTTGGACTAGCGGATAGCACAGATACGCAGTATTTT.

The CDR3 region has the DNA TGTGCCAGCAGCTTGGGCAGGGGACGGTCTAATGAAAAACTGTTTTTT. Its protein product is CASSLGRGRSNEKLFF. The chain recombines TRBV5-6 with TRBJ1-4, with D possibly matching TRBD1 (6 bases). This CDR3 region has 16 residues. V lost 0 bases, J lost 3 bases, and 12 bases lay in between. Germline V gives CDR1 SGHDT, CDR2 YYEEEE.

With regard to this clonotype: Relative to the germline gene, one junction end is altered; a read error may explain this. The chain joins TRBV7-7 to TRBJ2-1, with TRBD2 matching over 9 bases. CDR3 length equals 17 residues. Germline V gene data show CDR1 as SSHAT and CDR2 as FNYEAQ (reference sequence). The CDR3 region has the DNA TGTGCTAGCAGTCACGGGAGGGGACTAGCATCGGGCAATGAGCAGTTCTTC. As protein: CASSHGRGLASGNEQFF.

This clonotype was picked up a small number of times. The rearrangement joins TRBV24-1 to TRBJ2-1, with D uncertain. The CDR3 is 12 residues long. The germline V gene has CDR1 KGHDR and CDR2 SFDVKD. The germline V and J ends were trimmed by 1 base and 6 bases, with 3 bases remaining between them. CDR3 sequence: CATSDFGNEQFF. CDR3 sequence (DNA): TGTGCCACCAGTGATTTTGGCAATGAGCAGTTCTTC.

This chain uses TRBV4-2 with TRBJ2-3; possibly TRBD2 for D (5 bases). Trimming left V 4 bases short and J 1 base short, with 18 bases between. The CDR3 runs to 17 residues. From germline, CDR1 is LGHNA and CDR2 YNFKEQ. The CDR3 nucleotides read TGTGCCAGCAGCCCAGGCCCACGGGAAGTGGGCACAGATACGCAGTATTTT. Translated: CASSPGPREVGTDTQYF.